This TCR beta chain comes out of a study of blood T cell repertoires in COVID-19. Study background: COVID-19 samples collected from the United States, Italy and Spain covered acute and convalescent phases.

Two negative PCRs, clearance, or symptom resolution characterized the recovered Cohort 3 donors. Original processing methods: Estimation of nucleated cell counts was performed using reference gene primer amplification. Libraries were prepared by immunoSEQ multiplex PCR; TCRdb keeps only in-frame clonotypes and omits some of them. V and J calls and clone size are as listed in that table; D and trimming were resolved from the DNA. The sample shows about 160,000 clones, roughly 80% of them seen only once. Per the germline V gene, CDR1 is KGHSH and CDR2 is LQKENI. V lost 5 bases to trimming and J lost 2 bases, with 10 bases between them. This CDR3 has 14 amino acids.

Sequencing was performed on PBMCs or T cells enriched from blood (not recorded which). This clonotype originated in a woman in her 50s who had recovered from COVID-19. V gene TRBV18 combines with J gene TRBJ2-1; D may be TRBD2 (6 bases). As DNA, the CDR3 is TGTGCCAGCTCATCTAGCGCGGCCTACAATGAGCAGTTCTTC. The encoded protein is CASSSSAAYNEQFF.